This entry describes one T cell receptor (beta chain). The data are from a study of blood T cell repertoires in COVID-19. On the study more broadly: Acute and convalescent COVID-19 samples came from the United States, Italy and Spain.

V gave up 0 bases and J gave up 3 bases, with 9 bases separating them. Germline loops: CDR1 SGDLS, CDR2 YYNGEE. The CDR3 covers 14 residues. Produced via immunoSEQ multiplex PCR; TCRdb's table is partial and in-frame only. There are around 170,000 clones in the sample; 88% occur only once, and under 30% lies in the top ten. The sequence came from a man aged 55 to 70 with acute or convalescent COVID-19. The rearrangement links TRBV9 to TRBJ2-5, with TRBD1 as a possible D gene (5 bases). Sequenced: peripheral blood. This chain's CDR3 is CASSVAGWEETQYF. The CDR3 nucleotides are TGTGCCAGCAGCGTAGCAGGGTGGGAAGAGACCCAGTACTTC.